This T cell receptor (beta chain) was sequenced in a study of shared clonotypes between healthy human individuals. Naivety among CD8 cells was defined by CD45RO negativity and positive CCR7 selection, thereby excluding terminally differentiated effector memory CD45RA+ cells. Profiling relied on immunoSEQ multiplex PCR, and the TCRdb table lists in-frame clones only, not all of them. The table has about 2.1 million clones, over 85% seen once. Germline loops: CDR1 SGHAT, CDR2 FQNNGV. V lost 1 base and J 8 bases, leaving 11 bases between the germline ends. The CDR3 is 13 amino acids. The TCR was taken from a man aged 18 to 29 in good health. Some clones in this sample may be carry-over from other donors' samples. This chain joins TRBV11-2 and TRBJ1-2; D gene ambiguous. Sequenced input: naive CD8+ T cells from PBMCs. The CDR3 region is CASSLGNVGGYTF. The CDR3 nucleotides read TGTGCCAGCAGCTTAGGAAACGTGGGCGGCTACACCTTC. Complete variable domain (other parts from reference TRBV11-2 and TRBJ1-2): EAGVAQSPRYKIIEKRQSVAFWCNPISGHATLYWYQQILGQGPKLLIQFQNNGVVDDSQLPKDRFSAERLKGVDSTLKIQPAKLEDSAVYLCASSLGNVGGYTFGSGTRLTVV.